The clone carrying this T cell receptor (beta chain) has only one observation. This specimen includes other DNA sequences encoding the same CDR3. This record belongs to a study of shared clonotypes between healthy human individuals. The study ran the assay at deep level. Across several immunoSEQ plates, the genomic DNA of each subset was split evenly. Generated by immunoSEQ multiplex PCR, the TCRdb table keeps only in-frame clones and is missing some. Of some 2,500,000 clones in the sample, 90% to 95% were seen once. The germline V gene encodes CDR1 KGHSH and CDR2 LQKENI. Trimming left V 5 bases short and J 0 bases short, with 6 bases between. The CDR3 covers 13 residues.

The chain uses TRBV18 and TRBJ2-3, with D unresolved. This sequence was found in a man aged 18 to 35 in good health. Some clones in this sample may be carry-over from other donors' samples. The specimen was naive CD4+ T cells from PBMCs. The subset: CD45RA+ positively selected. The CDR3 reads CASSSYSTDTQYF. CDR3 in DNA: TGTGCCAGCTCATCATATAGCACAGATACGCAGTATTTT.